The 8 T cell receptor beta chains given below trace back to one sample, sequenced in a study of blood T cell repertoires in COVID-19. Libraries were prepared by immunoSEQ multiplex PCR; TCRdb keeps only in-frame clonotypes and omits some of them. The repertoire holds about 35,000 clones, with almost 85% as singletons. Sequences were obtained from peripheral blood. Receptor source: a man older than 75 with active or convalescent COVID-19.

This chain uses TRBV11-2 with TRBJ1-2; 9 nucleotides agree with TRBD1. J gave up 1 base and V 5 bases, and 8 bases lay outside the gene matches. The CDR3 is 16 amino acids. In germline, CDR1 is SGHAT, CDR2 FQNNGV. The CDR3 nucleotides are TGTGCCAGCAGCCCTCCGGGACAGGGATTTAACTATGGCTACACCTTC. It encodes CASSPPGQGFNYGYTF.

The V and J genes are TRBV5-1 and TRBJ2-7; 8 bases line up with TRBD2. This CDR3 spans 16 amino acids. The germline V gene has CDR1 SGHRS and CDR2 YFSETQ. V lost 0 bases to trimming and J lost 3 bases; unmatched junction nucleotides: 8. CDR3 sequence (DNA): TGCGCCAGCAGCTTGGCCTTGATAGCGGGGAACTACGAGCAGTACTTC. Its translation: CASSLALIAGNYEQYF. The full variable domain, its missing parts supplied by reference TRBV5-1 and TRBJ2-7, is KAGVTQTPRYLIKTRGQQVTLSCSPISGHRSVSWYQQTPGQGLQFLFEYFSETQRNKGNFPGRFSGRQFSNSRSEMNVSTLELGDSALYLCASSLALIAGNYEQYFGPGTRLTVT.

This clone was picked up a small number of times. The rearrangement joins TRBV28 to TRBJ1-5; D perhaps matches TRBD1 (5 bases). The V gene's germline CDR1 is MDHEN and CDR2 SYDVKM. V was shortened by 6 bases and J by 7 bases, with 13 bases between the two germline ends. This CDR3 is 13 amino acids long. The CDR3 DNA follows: TGTGCCAGCAGCGCCAGGGAGGGGCAGCCCCAGCATTTT. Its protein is CASSAREGQPQHF.

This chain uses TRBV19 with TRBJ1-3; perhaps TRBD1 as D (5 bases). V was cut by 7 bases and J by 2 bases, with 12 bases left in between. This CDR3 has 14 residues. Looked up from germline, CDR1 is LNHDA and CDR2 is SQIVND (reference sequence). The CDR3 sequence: CASKWGETGNTIYF. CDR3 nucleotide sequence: TGTGCCAGTAAATGGGGGGAAACTGGAAACACCATATATTTT.

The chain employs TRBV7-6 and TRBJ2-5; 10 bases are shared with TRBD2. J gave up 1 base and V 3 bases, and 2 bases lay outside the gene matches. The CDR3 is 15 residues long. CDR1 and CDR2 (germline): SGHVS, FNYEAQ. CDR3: CASSFGLAVQETQYF. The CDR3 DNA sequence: TGTGCCAGCAGCTTCGGACTAGCGGTCCAAGAGACCCAGTACTTC.

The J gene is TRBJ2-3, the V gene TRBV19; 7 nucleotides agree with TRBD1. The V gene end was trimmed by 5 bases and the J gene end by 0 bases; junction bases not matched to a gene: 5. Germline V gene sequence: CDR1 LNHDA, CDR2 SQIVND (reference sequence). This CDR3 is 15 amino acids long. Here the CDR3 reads CASSGWTGSTDTQYF. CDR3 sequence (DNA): TGTGCCAGTAGTGGATGGACAGGCAGCACAGATACGCAGTATTTT.

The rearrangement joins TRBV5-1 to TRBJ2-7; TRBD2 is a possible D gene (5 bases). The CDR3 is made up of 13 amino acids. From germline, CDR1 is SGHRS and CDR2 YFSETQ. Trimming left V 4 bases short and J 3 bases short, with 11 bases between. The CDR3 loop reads CASSPDGSYEQYF. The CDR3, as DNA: TGCGCCAGCAGCCCTGATGGGAGCTACGAGCAGTACTTC.

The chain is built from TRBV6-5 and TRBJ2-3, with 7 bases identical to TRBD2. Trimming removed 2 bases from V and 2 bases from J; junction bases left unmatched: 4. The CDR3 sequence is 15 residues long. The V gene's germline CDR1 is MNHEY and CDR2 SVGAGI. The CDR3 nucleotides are TGTGCCAGCAGTTACCAGGGACTAAACACAGATACGCAGTATTTT. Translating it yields CASSYQGLNTDTQYF.